Listed below are T cell receptor beta chains from one sample, sequenced in a study of CD8 T cells in ankylosing spondylitis. Each CDR3 protein is one row after TCRdb ran MiXCR on the 5' RACE reads. The table records 450,000 to 550,000 distinct CDR3 sequences, approximately 5.3% of them present only once. Sequences were obtained from blood, either unsorted or a sorted T cell fraction (not recorded which). The receptor source for this set is a male donor with ankylosing spondylitis. CDR3s include the opening cysteine and the closing phenylalanine or tryptophan. A D gene is named only where the DNA matches it firmly. Clone size is given for some rows only: seen once, a few or many times, or a class if the clone is expanded.

cdr3_aa | cdr3_nt | v_call | cdr3_length | clone_size | d_call | j_call
CASSLGRTYQPQHF | TGTGCCAGCAGCTTAGGACGGACTTATCAGCCCCAGCATTTT | TRBV7-2 | 14 | many | NA | TRBJ1-5
CASSPTSLTDTQYF | TGTGCCAGCAGCCCGACTAGCCTCACAGATACGCAGTATTTT | TRBV6-4 | 14 | many | TRBD2 | TRBJ2-3
CASSLRYRRSRLNQPQHF | TGTGCCAGCAGTTTAAGGTATCGCCGGTCCCGCCTCAATCAGCCCCAGCATTTT | TRBV12-3/TRBV12-4 | 18 | few | NA | TRBJ1-5
CSVEREEEDTQYF | TGCAGCGTTGAGCGAGAAGAGGAAGATACGCAGTATTTT | TRBV29-1 | 13 | many | NA | TRBJ2-3
CASRRDRGRDGYTF | TGCGCCAGCAGGCGAGACAGGGGGCGCGATGGCTACACCTTC | TRBV5-1 | 14 | many | TRBD1 | TRBJ1-2
CASSYSWEEEKLFF | TGTGCCAGCAGTTACTCGTGGGAGGAAGAAAAACTGTTTTTT | TRBV6-5 | 14 | many | NA | TRBJ1-4
CASSPRTSGSPINEQFF | TGTGCCAGCAGCCCGAGGACTAGCGGGAGTCCTATTAATGAGCAGTTCTTC | TRBV7-6 | 17 | many | TRBD2 | TRBJ2-1
CASSFGGVNEQFF | TGCGCCAGCAGCTTTGGGGGAGTCAATGAGCAGTTCTTC | TRBV5-1 | 13 | many | NA | TRBJ2-1
CASSPATGTNSPLHF | TGTGCCAGCAGCCCCGCGACAGGGACAAATTCACCCCTCCACTTT | TRBV7-3 | 15 | many | TRBD1 | TRBJ1-6
CASSQSASYQETQYF | TGCGCCAGCAGCCAATCCGCATCCTACCAAGAGACCCAGTACTTC | TRBV4-3 | 15 | many | NA | TRBJ2-5
CASSQESTEPEQYF | TGCGCCAGCAGCCAAGAGTCCACAGAGCCCGAGCAGTACTTC | TRBV4-3 | 14 | many | NA | TRBJ2-7
CASSWGDRGNINEQFF | TGCGCCAGCAGCTGGGGAGACAGGGGGAATATCAATGAGCAGTTCTTC | TRBV5-1 | 16 | few | TRBD1 | TRBJ2-1
CSAPREHTGELFF | TGCAGTGCTCCGAGGGAACACACCGGGGAGCTGTTTTTT | TRBV20-1 | 13 | many | NA | TRBJ2-2
CASSFGRGITEAFF | TGCGCCAGCAGCTTTGGCAGGGGGATCACTGAAGCTTTCTTT | TRBV5-1 | 14 | many | TRBD1 | TRBJ1-1
CASNLGQSNQPQHF | TGTGCCAGCAACCTTGGACAGAGTAATCAGCCCCAGCATTTT | TRBV12-3/TRBV12-4 | 14 | many | NA | TRBJ1-5
CSASGTSGEDTDTQYF | TGCAGTGCTAGCGGGACTAGCGGAGAAGACACAGATACGCAGTATTTT | TRBV20-1 | 16 | many | TRBD2 | TRBJ2-3
CAISRQGLTVTLAKNIQYF | TGTGCCATCAGTCGACAGGGGCTTACCGTTACTCTAGCCAAAAACATTCAGTACTTC | TRBV12-3/TRBV12-4 | 19 | NA | TRBD1 | TRBJ2-4
CASSQSGQANTEAFF | TGTGCCAGCAGCCAAAGTGGACAAGCGAACACTGAAGCTTTCTTT | TRBV4-2 | 15 | NA | NA | TRBJ1-1
CASSSVPVLRDNRASYEQYF | TGCGCCAGCAGCTCCGTTCCAGTCCTGAGGGACAACCGGGCATCCTACGAGCAGTACTTC | TRBV5-1 | 20 | many | NA | TRBJ2-7
CASSQDMRGGQPQHF | TGCGCCAGCAGCCAAGATATGAGGGGGGGTCAGCCCCAGCATTTT | TRBV4-1 | 15 | NA | NA | TRBJ1-5